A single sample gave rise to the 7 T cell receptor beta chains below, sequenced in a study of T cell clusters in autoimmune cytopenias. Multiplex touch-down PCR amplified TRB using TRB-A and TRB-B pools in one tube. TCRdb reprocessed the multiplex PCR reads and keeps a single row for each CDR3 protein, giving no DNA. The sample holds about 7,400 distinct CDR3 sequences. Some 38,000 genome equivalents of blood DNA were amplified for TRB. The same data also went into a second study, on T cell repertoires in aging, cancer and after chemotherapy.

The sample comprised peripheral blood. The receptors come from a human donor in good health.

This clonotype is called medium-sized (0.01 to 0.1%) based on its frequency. The CDR3 spells CASSRDGQETQYF. This chain links TRBV5-5 with TRBJ2-5; TCRdb lists TRBD1, though no DNA is available to test this call. The CDR3 sequence is 13 residues long. Per the germline V gene, CDR1 is SGHKS and CDR2 is YYEKEE (reference sequence).

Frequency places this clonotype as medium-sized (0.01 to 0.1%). CDR3 protein: CASSISITGELFF. The chain links TRBV19 to TRBJ2-2. Germline values: CDR1 LNHDA, CDR2 SQIVND (reference sequence). This CDR3 has 13 residues.

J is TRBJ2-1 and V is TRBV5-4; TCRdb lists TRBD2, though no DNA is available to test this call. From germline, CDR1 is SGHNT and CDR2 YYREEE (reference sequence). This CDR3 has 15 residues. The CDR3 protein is CASSSWTSGQGLQFF.

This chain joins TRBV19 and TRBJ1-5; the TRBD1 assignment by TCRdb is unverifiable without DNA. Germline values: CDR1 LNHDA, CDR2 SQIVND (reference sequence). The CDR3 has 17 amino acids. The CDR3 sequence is CASSLGTGAYSNQPQHF.

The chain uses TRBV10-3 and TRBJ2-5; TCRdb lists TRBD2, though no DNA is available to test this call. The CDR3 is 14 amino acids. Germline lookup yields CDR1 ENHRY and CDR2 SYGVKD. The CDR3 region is CAIKLAGDQETQYF.

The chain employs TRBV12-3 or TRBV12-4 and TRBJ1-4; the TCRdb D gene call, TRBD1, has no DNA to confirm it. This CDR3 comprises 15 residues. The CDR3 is CASSLAGGSNEKLFF.

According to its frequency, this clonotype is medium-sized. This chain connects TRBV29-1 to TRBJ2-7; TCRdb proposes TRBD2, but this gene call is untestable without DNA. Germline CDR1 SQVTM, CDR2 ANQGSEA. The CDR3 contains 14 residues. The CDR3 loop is CSVLAGLNSYEQYF.